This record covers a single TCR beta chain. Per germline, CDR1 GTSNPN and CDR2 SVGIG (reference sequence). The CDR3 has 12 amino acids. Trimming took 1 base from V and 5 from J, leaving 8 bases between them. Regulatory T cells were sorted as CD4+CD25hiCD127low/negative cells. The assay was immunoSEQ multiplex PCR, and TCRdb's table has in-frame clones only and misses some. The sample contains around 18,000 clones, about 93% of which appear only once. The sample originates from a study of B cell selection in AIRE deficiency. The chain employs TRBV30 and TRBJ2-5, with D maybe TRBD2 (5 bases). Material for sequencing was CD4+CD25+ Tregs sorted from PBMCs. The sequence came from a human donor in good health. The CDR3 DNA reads TGTGCCTGGAGTGAGGTAGCGGAGACCCAGTACTTC. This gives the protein CAWSEVAETQYF. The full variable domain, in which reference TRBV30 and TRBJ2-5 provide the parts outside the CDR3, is SQTIHQWPATLVQPVGSPLSLECTVEGTSNPNLYWYRQAAGRGLQLLFYSVGIGQISSEVPQNLSASRPQDRQFILSSKKLLLSDSGFYLCAWSEVAETQYFGPGTRLLVL.